A single sample gave rise to the 23 T cell receptor beta chains below, sequenced in a study of T cell repertoires in cytomegalovirus infection. No antigen has been assigned to these receptors. TCRdb fed the reads into MiXCR, producing one record per CDR3 protein. The table lists about 900,000 distinct CDR3 sequences, 31% of them singletons. Here the sequenced sample was cultured CD8+ T cells from PBMCs, taken from culture after CMV antigen stimulation. These receptors came from a human donor in good health (CMV status not recorded). Some clones in this sample may be carry-over from other donors' samples.

The chain links TRBV7-3 to TRBJ1-2, with 7 bases matching TRBD1. CDR1 and CDR2 from the germline V gene are SGHTA and FQGTGA. This CDR3 is built from 16 residues. The V segment lost 5 bases and the J segment 5 bases; nucleotides outside the gene matches: 14. The CDR3 DNA reads TGTGCCAGCAGCCCCCAGGGGGGCTCAGAGGGTTATGGCTACACCTTC. The encoded protein is CASSPQGGSEGYGYTF.

In its sample, this clonotype was seen a few times. This chain links TRBV7-6 with TRBJ2-2, with D maybe TRBD2 (6 bases). The CDR3 consists of 15 residues. V was cut by 4 bases and J by 1 base, with 10 bases left in between. CDR1 SGHVS and CDR2 FNYEAQ come from the germline V gene. CDR3 sequence reads: CASSSGAENTGELFF. CDR3 in DNA: TGTGCCAGCAGCTCGGGAGCAGAGAACACCGGGGAGCTGTTTTTT.

J is TRBJ2-1 and V is TRBV6-2 or TRBV6-3; no reliable D call. Trimming took 0 bases from V and 10 from J, leaving 10 bases between them. The CDR3 is made up of 13 amino acids. Germline assignment: CDR1 MNHEY and CDR2 SVGEGT. The CDR3 nucleotides read TGTGCCAGCAGTTACTCTCCTGGAGAGGAGCAGTTCTTC. It yields the protein CASSYSPGEEQFF.

V is TRBV6-8 and J is TRBJ1-2; unclear D gene. V lost 6 bases to trimming and J lost 0 bases, with 8 bases between them. Germline V CDR1 and CDR2: MNHGY, SAAAGT. The CDR3 has 13 amino acids. The CDR3, as DNA: TGTGCCAGCAGGGCAGAATCTAACTATGGCTACACCTTC. Amino acids: CASRAESNYGYTF.

A remark on this clonotype: At one end the junction does not follow the germline gene, possibly because of a read error. This sequence joins TRBV7-2 and TRBJ1-1, with D unclear. This CDR3 has 12 amino acids. Germline V gives CDR1 SGHTA, CDR2 FQGNSA. CDR3 region: CVSSPGATEAFF. In DNA form, the CDR3 reads TGTGTCAGCAGCCCTGGAGCCACTGAAGCTTTCTTT.

This clonotype showed up just once. V and J are TRBV23-1 and TRBJ2-2; tentatively, D is TRBD1 (5 bases). TRBV23-1 belongs to the ORF category, with a function that is uncertain. Trimming cost V 0 bases and J 5 bases, with 13 bases left between them. This CDR3 region has 16 residues. The CDR3 region has the DNA TGCGCCAGCAGTCAATCGCCAGAAGGGGAAACCGGGGAGCTGTTTTTT. Its protein product is CASSQSPEGETGELFF.

This clonotype was counted between two and nine times. The chain links TRBV6-5 to TRBJ1-1; no clear D. V was shortened by 7 bases and J by 5 bases, with 8 bases between the two germline ends. CDR1 and CDR2 from the germline V gene are MNHEY and SVGAGI. The CDR3 is made up of 11 amino acids. CDR3 nucleotides: TGTGCCAGCACCTACGGGACTGAAGCTTTCTTT. Encoded protein: CASTYGTEAFF.

This chain connects TRBV14 to TRBJ2-7, with 7 nucleotides matching TRBD1. J was trimmed by 6 bases and V by 3 bases; bases with no gene match: 11. This CDR3 is built from 15 residues. The germline V gene has CDR1 SGHDN and CDR2 FVKESK. This chain's CDR3 is CASSQGTARPPEQYV. The CDR3 DNA reads as TGTGCCAGCAGCCAGGGGACAGCTCGTCCCCCCGAGCAGTACGTC.

This clonotype appeared a single time. The chain recombines TRBV4-1 with TRBJ1-2, with 9 bases aligning to TRBD1. Looked up from germline, CDR1 is MGHRA and CDR2 is YSYEKL. Trimming at V came to 2 bases and at J to 6 bases, leaving 4 bases not matched to a gene. The CDR3 extends over 14 amino acids. DNA of the CDR3: TGCGCCAGCAGCCAAAGCGGACAGGGGCATGGCTACACCTTC. Its protein product is CASSQSGQGHGYTF.

In the case of this clonotype: A much larger clonotype is one base distant, so this may be a read error. V and J are TRBV7-6 and TRBJ2-3; maybe TRBD2 (5 bases). The CDR3 extends over 13 amino acids. Germline CDR1 is SGHVS and CDR2 is FNYEAQ. In DNA, the CDR3 is TGTGCCAACAGCTCGAGGGAAGCAGATACGCAGTATTTT. Translated: CANSSREADTQYF.

This clonotype was counted only a few times. The rearrangement joins TRBV7-9 to TRBJ1-4; 9 bases agree with TRBD1. V shed 4 bases and J 0 bases; nucleotides not matched to a gene: 12. This CDR3 contains 19 residues. Germline V gene data show CDR1 as SEHNR and CDR2 as FQNEAQ (reference sequence). Here the CDR3 reads CASSSEQGAVHATNEKLFF. Written as DNA, the CDR3 is TGTGCCAGCAGCTCCGAACAGGGGGCCGTTCATGCAACTAATGAAAAACTGTTTTTT.

The V call is TRBV27, the J call TRBJ2-3; 11 bases match TRBD1. J gave up 8 bases and V 3 bases, and 13 bases lay outside the gene matches. This CDR3 region has 17 residues. In germline, CDR1 is MNHEY, CDR2 SMNVEV (reference sequence). The DNA for the CDR3 is TGTGCCAGCAGTTTCGAGGACAGGGGGCGCGATCTTGGTACGCAGTATTTT. Translating gives CASSFEDRGRDLGTQYF.

This clonotype was seen only a few times. The chain combines TRBV7-4 with TRBJ1-5; D not resolved. The CDR3 loop spans 11 amino acids. V gave up 11 bases and J gave up 9 bases, with 14 bases separating them. The germline CDR1 and CDR2 sequences are SGHVT and SQSDAQ. The CDR3 coding sequence is TGTGCCCTTCCTCCTGATCGGCCCCAGCATTTT. It translates to CALPPDRPQHF.

V and J are TRBV27 and TRBJ1-3; maybe TRBD1 (6 bases). Germline assignment: CDR1 MNHEY and CDR2 SMNVEV (reference sequence). The length of the CDR3 is 14 residues. The V end was cut by 9 bases, the J end by 0 bases, with 12 bases between. CDR3 residues: CASSTGNSGNTIYF. CDR3 sequence (DNA): TGTGCCAGTTCGACAGGCAACTCTGGAAACACCATATATTTT.

Here the CDR3 reads CASRTGDGYTF. CDR3 DNA sequence: TGTGCCAGCAGGACCGGGGATGGCTACACCTTC. V gene TRBV27 combines with J gene TRBJ1-2; D is uncertain. V was trimmed by 6 bases and J by 6 bases, leaving 8 bases between them. The CDR3 runs to 11 residues. Germline lookup yields CDR1 MNHEY and CDR2 SMNVEV (reference sequence).

In the case of this clonotype: A much larger clone differs by one base, so this may be a read error. The rearrangement uses TRBV7-2 and TRBJ1-4; TRBD1 is a possible D gene (6 bases). The V end was cut by 8 bases, the J end by 8 bases, with 21 bases between. Germline V gene data show CDR1 as SGHTA and CDR2 as FQGNSA. The CDR3 covers 15 residues. CDR3 amino acids: CASGLGPGAGEKLFF. CDR3 sequence (DNA): TGTGCCAGCGGCCTGGGTCCGGGGGCTGGGGAAAAACTGTTTTTT. Full variable domain (rest looked up from reference TRBV7-2 and TRBJ1-4): GAGVSQSPSNKVTEKGKDVELRCDPISGHTALYWYRQSLGQGLEFLIYFQGNSAPDKSGLPSDRFSAERTGGSVSTLTIQRTQQEDSAVYLCASGLGPGAGEKLFFGSGTQLSVL.

CDR3 sequence: CASSHNGRSTIYF. In DNA form, the CDR3 reads TGTGCCAGTAGTCATAATGGGAGAAGCACCATATATTTT. V usage is TRBV19 and J usage is TRBJ1-3, with D unresolved. The germline gives CDR1 LNHDA, CDR2 SQIVND (reference sequence). With 5 bases removed from V and 9 bases from J, the gap between germline ends came to 14 bases. The CDR3 length is 13 residues.

V and J are TRBV15 and TRBJ1-5, with D unclear. Trimming removed 0 bases from V and 6 bases from J, with 6 bases in between. Per germline, CDR1 LNHNV and CDR2 YYDKDF (reference sequence). The CDR3 runs 13 residues. The chain's CDR3 is CATSREKVQPQHF. The CDR3 DNA sequence: TGTGCCACCAGCAGAGAAAAGGTTCAGCCCCAGCATTTT.

V usage is TRBV7-9 and J usage is TRBJ1-3; no clear D gene. V lost 5 bases to trimming and J lost 1 base, with 12 bases between them. CDR1 and CDR2 from the germline V gene are SEHNR and FQNEAQ (reference sequence). CDR3 size: 15 residues. CDR3 region: CASSHTRLSGNTIYF. As DNA, the CDR3 is TGTGCCAGCAGCCACACAAGACTTTCTGGAAACACCATATATTTT.

This rearrangement joins TRBV13 to TRBJ1-1, with 8 bases lining up with TRBD1. The CDR3 has 14 residues. J lost 9 bases, V lost 5 bases, and 11 bases had no gene match. The germline V gene has CDR1 PRHDT and CDR2 FYEKMQ (reference sequence). CDR3 nucleotide sequence: TGTGCCAGCAGCCCAGACAGGGGACCCCCACAAGCTTTCTTT. It encodes CASSPDRGPPQAFF. The full variable domain, its missing parts supplied by reference TRBV13 and TRBJ1-1, is AAGVIQSPRHLIKEKRETATLKCYPIPRHDTVYWYQQGPGQDPQFLISFYEKMQSDKGSIPDRFSAQQFSDYHSELNMSSLELGDSALYFCASSPDRGPPQAFFGQGTRLTVV.

V gene TRBV2 combines with J gene TRBJ1-1; perhaps TRBD1 as D (5 bases). The ends were cut back, 0 bases at V and 1 base at J, with 9 bases in the middle. CDR1 is SNHLY and CDR2 is FYNNEI in the germline V gene. CDR3 length: 15 residues. The CDR3 nucleotides are TGTGCCAGCAGTGAAGCGCTTGGGGGGAACACTGAAGCTTTCTTT. Translation gives CASSEALGGNTEAFF.

This clonotype was detected a few times. The CDR3 sequence: CATSNGRDRGDEQFF. The CDR3 bases are TGTGCCACCAGCAATGGCCGGGACAGGGGCGATGAGCAGTTCTTC. The chain employs TRBV15 and TRBJ2-1; 10 nucleotides align to TRBD1. The germline CDR1 and CDR2 sequences are LNHNV and YYDKDF (reference sequence). The trim removed 4 bases at V and 8 bases at J, leaving 8 bases unmatched. The CDR3 has 15 amino acids.

As to this clonotype: A read error is possible here, since a much larger clone lies one base away. In DNA, the CDR3 is TGTGCCAGCAACCCCGATAGCGGGTGGTACAATGAGCAGTTCTTC. This codes for CASNPDSGWYNEQFF. The chain combines TRBV7-2 with TRBJ2-1; TRBD2 matches at 7 bases. Trimming removed 7 bases from V and 4 bases from J; junction bases left unmatched: 10. The CDR3 runs to 15 residues. Looked up from germline, CDR1 is SGHTA and CDR2 is FQGNSA.